These 25 T cell receptor beta chains were sequenced from one sample in a study of CXCR3-negative and CXCR3-positive naive CD8 T cells. cDNA libraries for TRB were generated by 5' RACE incorporating UMI labels. One entry per CDR3 protein, without DNA, is what TCRdb gives after re-calling the 5' RACE reads. This table lists some 22,000 distinct CDR3 sequences. Sequenced sample: memory CD8+ T cells from blood. All receptors derive from a human donor in good health. Some clones in this sample may be carry-over from other donors' samples.

CDR3 in amino acids: CASSGIRDGEQFF. V usage is TRBV7-3 and J usage is TRBJ2-1; checking the TCRdb D call of TRBD1 is not possible without DNA. Germline V gene sequence: CDR1 SGHTA, CDR2 FQGTGA. This CDR3 comprises 13 residues.

The V gene is TRBV29-1, the J gene TRBJ2-6. This CDR3 is 14 amino acids long. Germline V gene sequence: CDR1 SQVTM, CDR2 ANQGSEA. CDR3 loop: CSVADFSGANVLTF.

This chain joins TRBV12-3 or TRBV12-4 and TRBJ2-1; TCRdb's assignment of TRBD1 cannot be checked, as there is no DNA. CDR3 length: 16 amino acids. The CDR3 loop is CASSLPFGTRMDEQFF.

The chain recombines TRBV4-2 with TRBJ2-7; TCRdb outputs TRBD2, but without DNA this stays unchecked. This CDR3 contains 15 residues. Per germline, CDR1 LGHNA and CDR2 YNFKEQ. The CDR3 loop is CASSQETEATYEQYF.

The chain links TRBV28 to TRBJ2-4. This CDR3 is built from 14 residues. The germline gives CDR1 MDHEN, CDR2 SYDVKM. CDR3: CASSPASGKNIQYF.

The chain couples TRBV2 to TRBJ2-7. Germline V gene lookup returns CDR1 SNHLY and CDR2 FYNNEI. The CDR3 is 13 residues long. The CDR3 is CASTLNLDYEQYF.

The rearrangement uses TRBV15 and TRBJ2-7; TCRdb's D call of TRBD1 is untestable without DNA. CDR1 and CDR2 (germline): LNHNV, YYDKDF (reference sequence). This CDR3 is 13 amino acids long. The CDR3 loop reads CATSATGAYEQYF.

This chain joins TRBV4-1 and TRBJ2-2; TCRdb picks TRBD1, but there is no DNA to check that call. CDR3 length: 19 amino acids. The germline V gene encodes CDR1 MGHRA and CDR2 YSYEKL. The CDR3 protein is CASSHPGGTGGYGAGELFF.

This chain joins TRBV5-1 and TRBJ2-1; the TCRdb call, TRBD2, lacks DNA for checking. The CDR3 spans 15 residues. Per germline, CDR1 SGHRS and CDR2 YFSETQ. CDR3 sequence reads: CASSLAGVSGPRLFF.

V gene TRBV28 combines with J gene TRBJ2-3. This CDR3 spans 16 amino acids. CDR1 is MDHEN, CDR2 SYDVKM, per germline. This chain's CDR3 is CASSLSIHDRTDTQYF.

The chain combines TRBV9 with TRBJ1-1. CDR1 SGDLS and CDR2 YYNGEE come from the germline V gene. This CDR3 region has 14 residues. This chain's CDR3 is CASSVAAGGTEAFF.

The chain carries TRBV19 and TRBJ2-6. This CDR3 comprises 12 residues. Germline CDR1 LNHDA, CDR2 SQIVND (reference sequence). CDR3: CASTSGANVLTF.

The V gene is TRBV4-2, the J gene TRBJ2-2; TCRdb's assignment of TRBD2 cannot be checked, as there is no DNA. The CDR3 is made up of 15 amino acids. Germline values: CDR1 LGHNA, CDR2 YNFKEQ. The chain's CDR3 is CASSGGTSDTGELFF.

The chain couples TRBV28 to TRBJ2-1; no DNA is available, so the TRBD1 call from TCRdb remains unchecked. Germline V gives CDR1 MDHEN, CDR2 SYDVKM. This CDR3 region has 18 residues. CDR3 protein: CASSSGTVPNVRGNEQFF.

The chain joins TRBV20-1 to TRBJ1-1; as DNA is missing, the TRBD1 call by TCRdb cannot be tested. In germline, CDR1 is DFQATT, CDR2 SNEGSKA (reference sequence). This CDR3 has 15 amino acids. The CDR3 loop reads CSARDIGRSNTEAFF.

This chain links TRBV7-2 with TRBJ2-3. Germline V CDR1 and CDR2: SGHTA, FQGNSA. The length of the CDR3 is 11 residues. The CDR3 region is CASSLLVRPYF.

The chain couples TRBV4-1 to TRBJ2-6. The CDR3 consists of 16 residues. From germline, CDR1 is MGHRA and CDR2 YSYEKL. The CDR3 sequence: CASSQEEGTGANVLTF.

The rearrangement links TRBV9 to TRBJ1-1; TCRdb's D call, TRBD1, is unchecked because there is no DNA. The CDR3 runs to 17 residues. Per the germline V gene, CDR1 is SGDLS and CDR2 is YYNGEE. The CDR3 here is CASSVRDRGFMNTEAFF. The full variable domain, its missing parts supplied by reference TRBV9 and TRBJ1-1, is DSGVTQTPKHLITATGQRVTLRCSPRSGDLSVYWYQQSLDQGLQFLIQYYNGEERAKGNILERFSAQQFPDLHSELNLSSLELGDSALYFCASSVRDRGFMNTEAFFGQGTRLTVV.

The V gene is TRBV7-3, the J gene TRBJ2-1; TCRdb calls TRBD2, which cannot be checked without DNA. The CDR3 runs to 15 residues. Germline lookup yields CDR1 SGHTA and CDR2 FQGTGA. The CDR3 is CASSPGLAASNEQFF.

This clonotype is medium-sized by frequency. This chain joins TRBV6-4 and TRBJ2-4; the TRBD2 assignment by TCRdb is unverifiable without DNA. The germline V gene has CDR1 MRHNA and CDR2 SNTAGT. The CDR3 totals 15 residues. CDR3 sequence reads: CASSTSEGAQNIQYF.

The V call is TRBV29-1, the J call TRBJ2-2; TCRdb gives TRBD1 as the D gene, but with no DNA this cannot be confirmed. The germline V gene encodes CDR1 SQVTM and CDR2 ANQGSEA. The CDR3 spans 13 residues. The CDR3 reads CSVDGQGTGELFF.

The chain has TRBV10-3 and TRBJ2-5. From germline, CDR1 is ENHRY and CDR2 SYGVKD. The CDR3 loop spans 14 amino acids. CDR3 sequence: CAISDDRYQETQYF.

The J gene is TRBJ1-1, the V gene TRBV6-1; the TCRdb call, TRBD1, lacks DNA for checking. CDR1 is MNHNS, CDR2 SASEGT, per germline. This CDR3 contains 15 residues. The CDR3 is CASSDWSEGASAAFF.

The chain employs TRBV29-1 and TRBJ2-7; absent DNA, TCRdb's TRBD2 call cannot be checked. The length of the CDR3 is 13 residues. Germline V gives CDR1 SQVTM, CDR2 ANQGSEA. CDR3 sequence reads: CSVETSSHYEQYF.

The CDR3 sequence is CASSQLAFSGGERSTYNEQFF. The V call is TRBV3-1, the J call TRBJ2-1; the D gene TCRdb calls, TRBD2, cannot be checked with no DNA. This CDR3 has 21 amino acids. CDR1 is LGHDT, CDR2 YNNKEL, per germline (reference sequence).